These 11 T cell receptor beta chains share one sample of origin, sequenced in a study of cytomegalovirus exposure and HLA in healthy donors. In the PCR, 60 Vbeta and 13 Jbeta primers were used. TCRdb's copy holds only in-frame clones and misses some; the assay was immunoSEQ multiplex PCR. The data contain roughly 150,000 clones, around four fifths of them singletons. Sequenced sample: PBMCs. These receptor sequences come from a male donor in good health and CMV-seronegative.

The genes are TRBV9 and TRBJ2-5, with a possible D match to TRBD2 (6 bases). Germline CDR1 SGDLS, CDR2 YYNGEE. V lost 4 bases and J lost 2, with 15 bases in between. This CDR3 is 15 amino acids long. The CDR3 DNA reads TGTGCCAGCAGCCCTCTAGCGAACGAGCAAGAGACCCAGTACTTC. Protein: CASSPLANEQETQYF.

The V gene is TRBV19, the J gene TRBJ2-1; tentative D call: TRBD2 (6 bases). V lost 5 bases to trimming and J lost 5 bases, with 19 bases between them. Germline V CDR1 and CDR2: LNHDA, SQIVND (reference sequence). The CDR3 has 16 residues. CDR3 DNA sequence: TGTGCCAGTAGTGACAGACCCGGGGGTGGCCACAATGAGCAGTTCTTC. This translates into CASSDRPGGGHNEQFF.

CDR3 in DNA: TGTGCTAGTGGTTTAAATGACAGGCGGAACTATGGCTACACCTTC. Encoded protein: CASGLNDRRNYGYTF. The V call is TRBV12-5, the J call TRBJ1-2; TRBD1 might be the D (6 bases). The CDR3 runs to 15 residues. The germline CDR1 and CDR2 sequences are LGHNT and FRNRAP. V lost 3 bases to trimming and J lost 2 bases, with 13 bases between them. Full variable domain (missing parts from reference TRBV12-5 and TRBJ1-2): DARVTQTPRHKVTEMGQEVTMRCQPILGHNTVFWYRQTMMQGLELLAYFRNRAPLDDSGMPKDRFSAEMPDATLATLKIQPSEPRDSAVYFCASGLNDRRNYGYTFGSGTRLTVV.

This clone was observed a handful of times. V usage is TRBV4-3 and J usage is TRBJ2-1; D possibly corresponds to TRBD2 (5 bases). This CDR3 spans 13 amino acids. Germline CDR1 LGHNA, CDR2 YSLEER. Trimming took off 6 bases at V and 5 bases at J, with 11 bases between the two ends. The CDR3 loop reads CASRGTGNNEQFF. The CDR3 DNA reads as TGCGCCAGCAGGGGAACCGGGAACAATGAGCAGTTCTTC.

The chain employs TRBV28 and TRBJ2-7; a possible D gene is TRBD1 (5 bases). This CDR3 comprises 14 residues. Germline-derived CDR1 and CDR2 are MDHEN and SYDVKM. V was pared by 1 base and J by 6 bases, with 13 bases between. CDR3 sequence (DNA): TGTGCCAGCAGTTTATTTTCCGCCAGGGCCGAGCAGTACTTC. Translation gives CASSLFSARAEQYF. Combining the CDR3 with reference TRBV28 and TRBJ2-7 gives the whole variable domain DVKVTQSSRYLVKRTGEKVFLECVQDMDHENMFWYRQDPGLGLRLIYFSYDVKMKEKGDIPEGYSVSREKKERFSLILESASTNQTSMYLCASSLFSARAEQYFGPGTRLTVT.

The V and J genes are TRBV15 and TRBJ2-7; 9 bases are a match to TRBD1. The CDR3 consists of 18 residues. V dropped 0 bases and J dropped 3; count of bases not matched to a gene: 12. The V gene's germline CDR1 is LNHNV and CDR2 YYDKDF (reference sequence). The chain's CDR3 is CATSRERAIGTGRYEQYF. In DNA form, the CDR3 reads TGTGCCACCAGCAGAGAACGTGCCATCGGGACAGGGCGCTACGAGCAGTACTTC.

The V gene is TRBV7-9, the J gene TRBJ2-2; D is possibly TRBD2 (5 bases). Germline V gene lookup returns CDR1 SEHNR and CDR2 FQNEAQ (reference sequence). Trimming removed 1 base from V and 1 base from J, with 7 bases in between. CDR3 length equals 15 residues. The CDR3 loop is CASSLVGGNTGELFF. The CDR3 DNA reads as TGTGCCAGCAGCTTAGTTGGAGGGAACACCGGGGAGCTGTTTTTT.

The chain uses TRBV7-2 and TRBJ2-5; possible D gene TRBD2, 5 bases. The CDR3 contains 14 residues. V lost 1 base to trimming and J lost 3 bases, with 9 bases between them. CDR1 is SGHTA and CDR2 is FQGNSA in the germline V gene. This CDR3 is CASSLVVGEETQYF. The DNA for the CDR3 is TGTGCCAGCAGCTTAGTCGTGGGAGAAGAGACCCAGTACTTC.

J is TRBJ1-1 and V is TRBV23-1; D is uncertain. TRBV23-1 is sorted into the ORF group, with uncertain function. Trimming cost V 6 bases and J 1 base, with 12 bases left between them. The length of the CDR3 is 14 residues. The CDR3 region is CASSLGLTNTEAFF. Here the CDR3 DNA reads TGCGCCAGCAGCCTAGGTTTAACGAACACTGAAGCTTTCTTT.

Details on this clone: This same CDR3 is encoded by further DNA sequences in the sample. This chain links TRBV7-8 with TRBJ2-1, with D unresolved. The CDR3 contains 12 residues. The germline gives CDR1 SGHVS, CDR2 FQNEAQ. The germline V and J ends were trimmed by 3 bases and 8 bases, with 8 bases remaining between them. CDR3 coding DNA: TGTGCCAGCAGCTTCAGACTTGATGAGCAGTTCTTC. Amino acids: CASSFRLDEQFF.

This chain joins TRBV2 and TRBJ1-4; no firm D call. Germline CDR1 and CDR2: SNHLY and FYNNEI. The CDR3 is 14 residues long. V lost 6 bases and J 3 bases, leaving 11 bases between the germline ends. This CDR3 reads CASSKGSANEKLFF. The CDR3 DNA reads as TGTGCCAGCAGCAAAGGGAGCGCTAATGAAAAACTGTTTTTT.